The entry that follows covers one T cell receptor (beta chain) sequence. The data belong to a study of blood T cell repertoires in COVID-19. The overall study: T cells, B-cell-depleted T cells, or PBMCs supplied cDNA or gDNA.

Clones were sequenced by immunoSEQ multiplex PCR, and TCRdb holds only the in-frame ones, with some missing. The sample has about 160,000 clones; 77% are singletons. CDR3 size: 17 residues. J was trimmed by 3 bases and V by 0 bases; bases with no gene match: 7. In germline, CDR1 is SGDLS, CDR2 YYNGEE. The chain has TRBV9 and TRBJ2-3; TRBD2 agrees at 10 bases. The sequence was collected from a man aged 65-85 years with acute or convalescent COVID-19. Specimen: peripheral blood. Here the CDR3 reads CASSVDAAGGLTDTQYF. In nucleotides, the CDR3 is TGTGCCAGCAGCGTAGATGCAGCGGGGGGGCTTACAGATACGCAGTATTTT.